One sample yielded the 10 T cell receptor beta chains listed below, sequenced in a study of T-cell memory formation after mild COVID-19. From the 5' RACE reads, TCRdb called clonotypes with MiXCR, one entry per CDR3 protein. This sample has roughly 400,000 distinct CDR3 sequences, with roughly 17% found just once. The sample consisted of PBMCs or a T cell subset sorted from them (not recorded which). These receptors came from a man in his late teens or twenties who had mild COVID-19 (a few samples of this study predate the infection). Cell type and time point are not known.

The chain joins TRBV27 to TRBJ2-7, with 9 bases that match TRBD1. Germline trimming cut 4 bases from V and 0 bases from J; bases unmatched to any gene: 13. Germline values: CDR1 MNHEY, CDR2 SMNVEV (reference sequence). The CDR3 runs 18 residues. The CDR3 nucleotides read TGTGCCAGCAGTTCCCCAAAACAGGGGGCGACGGACTCCTACGAGCAGTACGTC. It translates to CASSSPKQGATDSYEQYV.

The table lists this clonotype with a few counts. The chain combines TRBV12-3 or TRBV12-4 with TRBJ2-2; D gene ambiguous. The CDR3 has 14 residues. The germline V and J ends were trimmed by 1 base and 2 bases, with 5 bases remaining between them. The CDR3 region is CASSLGINTGELFF. The DNA of the CDR3 is TGTGCCAGCAGTTTAGGGATTAACACCGGGGAGCTGTTTTTT.

This clonotype was seen a handful of times. The chain couples TRBV5-1 to TRBJ2-2; 7 nucleotides agree with TRBD1. The J segment lost 3 bases and the V segment lost 1 base, leaving 3 bases of the junction unmatched. The germline gives CDR1 SGHRS, CDR2 YFSETQ. The CDR3 contains 15 residues. The CDR3 is CASSLRTGDTGELFF. The CDR3 DNA sequence: TGCGCCAGCAGCTTGAGGACAGGAGACACCGGGGAGCTGTTTTTT.

The gene calls are TRBV18 and TRBJ1-5; 8 nucleotides agree with TRBD1. The CDR3 is 14 amino acids. V gave up 4 bases and J gave up 6 bases; unmatched junction bases: 5. CDR1 and CDR2 from the germline V gene are KGHSH and LQKENI. The CDR3, as DNA: TGTGCCAGCTCACGTACAGGGGGGGTTCAGCCCCAGCATTTT. The encoded protein is CASSRTGGVQPQHF.

This clonotype was detected many times. The chain carries TRBV19 and TRBJ2-3; TRBD2 matches at 7 bases. CDR1 LNHDA and CDR2 SQIVND come from the germline V gene (reference sequence). The CDR3 totals 14 residues. V was clipped by 10 bases and J by 4 bases; unmatched bases: 11. The CDR3 is CATSAGLGADTQYF. The DNA of the CDR3 is TGTGCCACCTCAGCGGGGCTGGGGGCAGATACGCAGTATTTT.

This clonotype was counted between two and nine times. The chain employs TRBV19 and TRBJ1-2; D is unresolved. This CDR3 has 14 residues. From germline, CDR1 is LNHDA and CDR2 SQIVND (reference sequence). The V gene lost 3 bases and the J gene lost 3 bases, with 11 bases spanning the gap. The CDR3 here is CASSMENRDYGYTF. The DNA for the CDR3 is TGTGCCAGTAGTATGGAGAACCGGGACTATGGCTACACCTTC.

The chain employs TRBV29-1 and TRBJ2-5; 12 bases line up with TRBD2. CDR3 length: 15 amino acids. Per the germline V gene, CDR1 is SQVTM and CDR2 is ANQGSEA. Trimming at V came to 7 bases and at J to 2 bases, leaving 8 bases not matched to a gene. As DNA, the CDR3 is TGCAGCGCCGCTCCACTAGCGGGGGGTCAAGAGACCCAGTACTTC. Protein sequence: CSAAPLAGGQETQYF.

This clonotype was observed a few times. The rearrangement joins TRBV20-1 to TRBJ1-1; TRBD1 matches at 11 bases. This CDR3 has 15 amino acids. CDR1 is DFQATT, CDR2 SNEGSKA, per germline (reference sequence). With 5 bases clipped from V and 3 bases from J, the junction kept 8 bases outside the gene matches. CDR3 coding DNA: TGCAGTGCTGACCGACCGGGACAGGGGGACACTGAAGCTTTCTTT. Amino acid sequence: CSADRPGQGDTEAFF.

V and J are TRBV4-1 and TRBJ1-4, with TRBD1 as a possible D gene (6 bases). The V end lost 4 bases, the J end lost 5 bases, and 14 bases lay between the germline ends. CDR1 and CDR2 from the germline V gene are MGHRA and YSYEKL. The CDR3 contains 15 residues. CDR3 residues: CASSPLPGQNEKLFF. CDR3 bases: TGCGCCAGCAGCCCTTTGCCCGGACAGAATGAAAAACTGTTTTTT.

The chain is built from TRBV5-1 and TRBJ1-1; D might be TRBD1 (5 bases). CDR1 SGHRS and CDR2 YFSETQ come from the germline V gene. Between the trimmed V and J ends, which lost 4 bases and 5 bases, there was a span of 18 bases. This CDR3 has 15 residues. CDR3: CASSTLRGAGTEAFF. In DNA form, the CDR3 reads TGCGCCAGCAGCACCCTTCGCGGGGCGGGTACTGAAGCTTTCTTT.